The entry that follows covers one T cell receptor beta chain sequence. How the authors handled the data: How many nucleated cells were present was estimated from reference gene primer amplification. Method: immunoSEQ multiplex PCR; TCRdb's copy keeps in-frame clones and lacks some. D and trimming were read from the DNA, whereas the V and J calls and clone size are those reported in that table. The sample lists about 100,000 clones, more than 70% seen once, with 6.8% in the top ten. This specimen belongs to a study of blood T cell repertoires in COVID-19. Specimen: peripheral blood. This sequence was found in a man over 45 with active or convalescent COVID-19.

In DNA form, the CDR3 reads TGTGCCTGGACAGGGGACGGGACAGATACGCAGTATTTT. Its translation: CAWTGDGTDTQYF. The J gene is TRBJ2-3, the V gene TRBV30; D is perhaps TRBD1 (6 bases). Germline V gene sequence: CDR1 GTSNPN, CDR2 SVGIG (reference sequence). V was clipped by 4 bases and J by 3 bases, with 11 bases between them. The CDR3 length is 13 residues.